The T cell receptor (beta chain) described here comes from a study of T cell clonotyping in hematopoietic cell transplantation. Clones were read by immunoSEQ multiplex PCR, and TCRdb kept only the in-frame ones, dropping some. The sample contains around 45,000 clones, roughly 85% of which appear only once. Time point meaning: recipient sample about 28 days before transplant, after cytoreduction. This clone was found once. Per germline, CDR1 LNHDA and CDR2 SQIVND (reference sequence). The CDR3 length is 14 residues. Trimming shortened V by 4 bases and J by 2 bases, and 11 bases separated the two germline ends.

The sequence came from a man between 60 and 70 years old with myelodysplastic syndrome. Some clones in this sample may be carry-over from other donors' samples. The chain has TRBV19 and TRBJ2-5, with D tentatively TRBD1 (6 bases). The material was peripheral blood mononuclear cells, obtained before stem cell transplant. CDR3 sequence reads: CASSTGTLQETQYF. CDR3 DNA: TGTGCCAGTAGTACGGGGACACTACAAGAGACCCAGTACTTC.